These T cell receptor beta chains were read from a single sample in a study of CXCR3-negative and CXCR3-positive naive CD8 T cells. With the 5' RACE reads reprocessed, TCRdb shows one record per CDR3 protein and no DNA. The sample has about 9,600 distinct CDR3 sequences; the top ten hold roughly 1%. The sample comprised naive CXCR3- CD8+ T cells from blood. The receptors derive from a human donor in good health. Some clones in this sample may be carry-over from other donors' samples. Both conserved end residues are part of each CDR3. The order of the fields is clone size, V gene, J gene, CDR3 protein. Some rows mark clone size as missing; the rest say once, few, many or name a class of expanded clone.

abundance: -
v_gene: TRBV24-1
j_gene: TRBJ2-6
CDR3aa: CATSNREGANVLTF

abundance: -
v_gene: TRBV6-5
j_gene: TRBJ1-2
CDR3aa: CASRLQGISGYTF

abundance: -
v_gene: TRBV29-1
j_gene: TRBJ2-2
CDR3aa: CSVEVADRDSGELFF

abundance: medium-sized
v_gene: TRBV9
j_gene: TRBJ2-1
CDR3aa: CASSGDTWDNEQFF

abundance: -
v_gene: TRBV15
j_gene: TRBJ2-2
CDR3aa: CATSRDSGPGELFF

abundance: -
v_gene: TRBV28
j_gene: TRBJ2-5
CDR3aa: CASWETEETQYF

abundance: -
v_gene: TRBV2
j_gene: TRBJ2-1
CDR3aa: CASSERLAENYNEQFF

abundance: -
v_gene: TRBV27
j_gene: TRBJ2-1
CDR3aa: CASSLDYNEQFF

abundance: -
v_gene: TRBV28
j_gene: TRBJ2-5
CDR3aa: CASSLAEALETQYF

abundance: medium-sized
v_gene: TRBV4-1
j_gene: TRBJ1-1
CDR3aa: CASSQDRSVNTEAFF

abundance: -
v_gene: TRBV29-1
j_gene: TRBJ2-1
CDR3aa: CSVVGDRYNEQFF

abundance: medium-sized
v_gene: TRBV6-1
j_gene: TRBJ1-5
CDR3aa: CASSETGTGAQHF

abundance: -
v_gene: TRBV9
j_gene: TRBJ1-1
CDR3aa: CASSVETDPNTEAFF

abundance: medium-sized
v_gene: TRBV7-9
j_gene: TRBJ2-1
CDR3aa: CASSFVAEQFF

abundance: medium-sized
v_gene: TRBV13
j_gene: TRBJ1-2
CDR3aa: CASSLGGLGYTF

abundance: -
v_gene: TRBV18
j_gene: TRBJ2-1
CDR3aa: CASSPPGQVYNEQFF

abundance: -
v_gene: TRBV27
j_gene: TRBJ1-5
CDR3aa: CASSISGTGDQPQHF

abundance: -
v_gene: TRBV29-1
j_gene: TRBJ2-1
CDR3aa: CSLRGPSYNEQFF

abundance: -
v_gene: TRBV19
j_gene: TRBJ1-1
CDR3aa: CASSNRDSGHTEAFF

abundance: -
v_gene: TRBV7-9
j_gene: TRBJ2-7
CDR3aa: CASSWREGTRGEQYF

abundance: medium-sized
v_gene: TRBV28
j_gene: TRBJ2-7
CDR3aa: CASSLGTGIPYEQYF

abundance: -
v_gene: TRBV19
j_gene: TRBJ1-1
CDR3aa: CASSTRTGQNTEAFF

abundance: medium-sized
v_gene: TRBV5-5
j_gene: TRBJ2-5
CDR3aa: CASSWDETQYF

abundance: medium-sized
v_gene: TRBV4-3
j_gene: TRBJ2-3
CDR3aa: CASSQGTGGAGDTQYF

abundance: -
v_gene: TRBV29-1
j_gene: TRBJ1-2
CDR3aa: CSVPIGQRDYTF

abundance: -
v_gene: TRBV7-9
j_gene: TRBJ1-5
CDR3aa: CASSGPGEPQHF

abundance: -
v_gene: TRBV12-3/TRBV12-4
j_gene: TRBJ1-2
CDR3aa: CASSREPGYTF

abundance: -
v_gene: TRBV3-1
j_gene: TRBJ2-1
CDR3aa: CASSFSISIGPAGVNEQFF

abundance: medium-sized
v_gene: TRBV28
j_gene: TRBJ2-7
CDR3aa: CASSSGLADIYEQYF

abundance: -
v_gene: TRBV19
j_gene: TRBJ2-2
CDR3aa: CASSIQRDFTGELFF

abundance: -
v_gene: TRBV6-2/TRBV6-3
j_gene: TRBJ2-1
CDR3aa: CASTVSGSYNEQFF

abundance: -
v_gene: TRBV5-1
j_gene: TRBJ2-1
CDR3aa: CASSNLPLAGEKNEQFF

abundance: -
v_gene: TRBV27
j_gene: TRBJ1-1
CDR3aa: CASSFGGGTEAFF

abundance: -
v_gene: TRBV20-1
j_gene: TRBJ2-1
CDR3aa: CSAVGLAGPLNEQFF

abundance: -
v_gene: TRBV7-6
j_gene: TRBJ1-4
CDR3aa: CASSSPGQVGEKLFF

abundance: medium-sized
v_gene: TRBV6-2/TRBV6-3
j_gene: TRBJ2-1
CDR3aa: CAISGLYNEQFF

abundance: medium-sized
v_gene: TRBV25-1
j_gene: TRBJ2-1
CDR3aa: CATKTSGLYNEQFF

abundance: -
v_gene: TRBV29-1
j_gene: TRBJ2-4
CDR3aa: CSVFLLGKNIQYF

abundance: -
v_gene: TRBV27
j_gene: TRBJ2-1
CDR3aa: CASSLWAGNEQFF

abundance: medium-sized
v_gene: TRBV14
j_gene: TRBJ1-6
CDR3aa: CASSFSSDLSPLHF

abundance: -
v_gene: TRBV15
j_gene: TRBJ2-1
CDR3aa: CATSRDRDRQSNEQFF